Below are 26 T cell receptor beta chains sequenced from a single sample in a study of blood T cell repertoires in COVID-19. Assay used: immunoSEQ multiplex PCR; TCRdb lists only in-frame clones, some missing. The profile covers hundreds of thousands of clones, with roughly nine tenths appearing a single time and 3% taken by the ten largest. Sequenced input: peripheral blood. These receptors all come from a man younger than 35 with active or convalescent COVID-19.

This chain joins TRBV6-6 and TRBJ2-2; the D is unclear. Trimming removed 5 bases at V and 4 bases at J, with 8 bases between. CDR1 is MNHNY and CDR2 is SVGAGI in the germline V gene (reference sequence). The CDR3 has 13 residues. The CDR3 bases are TGTGCCAGCAGTCCAGTAACCACCGGGGAGCTGTTTTTT. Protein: CASSPVTTGELFF.

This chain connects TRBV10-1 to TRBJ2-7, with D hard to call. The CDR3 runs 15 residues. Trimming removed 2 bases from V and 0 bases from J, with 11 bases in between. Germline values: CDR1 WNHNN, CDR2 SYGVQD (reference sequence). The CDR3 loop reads CASSEAISFSYEQYF. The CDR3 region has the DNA TGCGCCAGCAGTGAGGCAATAAGCTTCTCCTACGAGCAGTACTTC.

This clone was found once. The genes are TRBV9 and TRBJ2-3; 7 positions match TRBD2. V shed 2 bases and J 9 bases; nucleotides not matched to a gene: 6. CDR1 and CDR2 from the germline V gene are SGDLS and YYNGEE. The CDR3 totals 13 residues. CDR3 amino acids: CASSVGGEYTQYF. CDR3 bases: TGTGCCAGCAGCGTGGGGGGGGAATACACGCAGTATTTT. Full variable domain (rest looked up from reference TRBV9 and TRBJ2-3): DSGVTQTPKHLITATGQRVTLRCSPRSGDLSVYWYQQSLDQGLQFLIQYYNGEERAKGNILERFSAQQFPDLHSELNLSSLELGDSALYFCASSVGGEYTQYFGPGTRLTVL.

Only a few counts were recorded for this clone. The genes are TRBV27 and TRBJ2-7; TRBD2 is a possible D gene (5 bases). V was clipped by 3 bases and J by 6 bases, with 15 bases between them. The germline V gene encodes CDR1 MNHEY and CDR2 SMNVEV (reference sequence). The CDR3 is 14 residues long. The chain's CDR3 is CASSLSVTGSEQYF. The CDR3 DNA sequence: TGTGCCAGCAGTTTGTCCGTTACGGGGAGCGAGCAGTACTTC.

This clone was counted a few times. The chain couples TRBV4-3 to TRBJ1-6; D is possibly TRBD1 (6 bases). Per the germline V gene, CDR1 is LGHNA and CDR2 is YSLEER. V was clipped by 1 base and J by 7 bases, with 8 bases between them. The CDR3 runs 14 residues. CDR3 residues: CASSQGQENSPLHF. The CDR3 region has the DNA TGCGCCAGCAGCCAAGGACAGGAAAATTCACCCCTCCACTTT.

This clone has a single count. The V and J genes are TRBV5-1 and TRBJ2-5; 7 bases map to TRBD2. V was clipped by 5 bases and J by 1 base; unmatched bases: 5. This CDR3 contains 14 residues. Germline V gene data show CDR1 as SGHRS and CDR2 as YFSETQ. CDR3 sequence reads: CASRRDYIQETQYF. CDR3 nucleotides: TGCGCCAGCAGACGGGACTACATCCAAGAGACCCAGTACTTC. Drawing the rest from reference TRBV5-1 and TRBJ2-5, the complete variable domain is KAGVTQTPRYLIKTRGQQVTLSCSPISGHRSVSWYQQTPGQGLQFLFEYFSETQRNKGNFPGRFSGRQFSNSRSEMNVSTLELGDSALYLCASRRDYIQETQYFGPGTRLLVL.

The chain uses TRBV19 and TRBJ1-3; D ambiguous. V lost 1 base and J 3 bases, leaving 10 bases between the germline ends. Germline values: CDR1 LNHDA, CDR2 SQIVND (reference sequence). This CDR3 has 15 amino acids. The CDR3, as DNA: TGTGCCAGTAGTATAGGAGGGTCCCGTGGAAACACCATATATTTT. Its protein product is CASSIGGSRGNTIYF.

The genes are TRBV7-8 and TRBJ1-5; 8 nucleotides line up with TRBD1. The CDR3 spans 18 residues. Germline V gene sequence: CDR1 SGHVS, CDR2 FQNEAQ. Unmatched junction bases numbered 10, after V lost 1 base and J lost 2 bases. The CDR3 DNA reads TGTGCCAGCAGCTTAGGTTCAGGGACAGGAGGTCGCAATCAGCCCCAGCATTTT. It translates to CASSLGSGTGGRNQPQHF.

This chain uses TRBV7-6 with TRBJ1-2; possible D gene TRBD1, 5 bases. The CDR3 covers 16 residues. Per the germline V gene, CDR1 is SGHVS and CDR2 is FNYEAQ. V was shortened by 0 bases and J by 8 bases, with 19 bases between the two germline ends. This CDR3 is CASSLAPGWEPGGYTF. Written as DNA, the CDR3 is TGTGCCAGCAGCTTAGCACCAGGGTGGGAACCTGGGGGCTACACCTTC. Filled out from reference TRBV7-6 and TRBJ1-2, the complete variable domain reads GAGVSQSPRYKVTKRGQDVALRCDPISGHVSLYWYRQALGQGPEFLTYFNYEAQQDKSGLPNDRFSAERPEGSISTLTIQRTEQRDSAMYRCASSLAPGWEPGGYTFGSGTRLTVV.

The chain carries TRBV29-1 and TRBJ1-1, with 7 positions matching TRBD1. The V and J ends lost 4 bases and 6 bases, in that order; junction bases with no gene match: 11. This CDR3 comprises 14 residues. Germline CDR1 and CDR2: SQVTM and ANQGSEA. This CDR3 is CSVVGGGDRAEAFF. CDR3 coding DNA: TGCAGCGTTGTTGGAGGGGGCGATAGGGCTGAAGCTTTCTTT. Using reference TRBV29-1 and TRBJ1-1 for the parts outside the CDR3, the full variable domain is SAVISQKPSRDICQRGTSLTIQCQVDSQVTMMFWYRQQPGQSLTLIATANQGSEATYESGFVIDKFPISRPNLTFSTLTVSNMSPEDSSIYLCSVVGGGDRAEAFFGQGTRLTVV.

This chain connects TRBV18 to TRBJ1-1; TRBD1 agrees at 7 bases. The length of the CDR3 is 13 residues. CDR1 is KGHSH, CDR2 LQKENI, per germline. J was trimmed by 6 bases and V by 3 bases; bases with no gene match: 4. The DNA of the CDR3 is TGTGCCAGCTCACCTCTGAGGGGGCCTGAAGCTTTCTTT. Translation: CASSPLRGPEAFF. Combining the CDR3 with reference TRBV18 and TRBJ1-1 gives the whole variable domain NAGVMQNPRHLVRRRGQEARLRCSPMKGHSHVYWYRQLPEEGLKFMVYLQKENIIDESGMPKERFSAEFPKEGPSILRIQQVVRGDSAAYFCASSPLRGPEAFFGQGTRLTVV.

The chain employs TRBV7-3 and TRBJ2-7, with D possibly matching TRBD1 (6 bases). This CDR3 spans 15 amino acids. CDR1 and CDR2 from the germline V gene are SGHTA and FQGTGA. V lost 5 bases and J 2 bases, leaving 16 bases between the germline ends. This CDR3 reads CASSVYTGKAYEQYF. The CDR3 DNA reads TGTGCCAGCAGCGTCTATACAGGGAAGGCCTACGAGCAGTACTTC.

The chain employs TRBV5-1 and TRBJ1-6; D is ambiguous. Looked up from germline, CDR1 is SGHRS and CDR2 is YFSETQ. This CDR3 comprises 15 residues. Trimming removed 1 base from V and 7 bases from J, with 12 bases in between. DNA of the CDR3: TGCGCCAGCAGCTTGTCGCTGGGCACAAATTCACCCCTCCACTTT. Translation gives CASSLSLGTNSPLHF.

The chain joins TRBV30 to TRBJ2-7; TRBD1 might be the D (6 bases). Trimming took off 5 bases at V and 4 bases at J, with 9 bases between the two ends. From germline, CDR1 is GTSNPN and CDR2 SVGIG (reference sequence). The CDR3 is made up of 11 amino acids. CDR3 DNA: TGTGCCTGGGGAGGACAGTACGAGCAGTACTTC. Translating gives CAWGGQYEQYF.

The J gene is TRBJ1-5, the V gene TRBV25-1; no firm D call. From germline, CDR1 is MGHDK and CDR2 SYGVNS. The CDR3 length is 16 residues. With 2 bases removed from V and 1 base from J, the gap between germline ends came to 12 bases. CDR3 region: CASSEGGRKSNQPQHF. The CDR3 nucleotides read TGTGCCAGCAGTGAAGGAGGACGGAAAAGCAATCAGCCCCAGCATTTT.

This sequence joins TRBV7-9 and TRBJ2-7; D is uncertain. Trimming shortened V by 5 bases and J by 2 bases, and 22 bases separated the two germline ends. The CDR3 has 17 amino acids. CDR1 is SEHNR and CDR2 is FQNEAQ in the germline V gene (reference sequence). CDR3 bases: TGTGCCAGCAGCCCTAATTTCGGGTCAACGCTGGCCTACGAGCAGTACTTC. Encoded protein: CASSPNFGSTLAYEQYF.

The CDR3 protein is CASILEINTEAFF. The DNA of the CDR3 is TGTGCCAGCATTCTAGAAATTAACACTGAAGCTTTCTTT. V is TRBV2 and J is TRBJ1-1; D call uncertain. The V gene lost 7 bases and the J gene lost 2 bases, with 11 bases spanning the gap. CDR1 is SNHLY, CDR2 FYNNEI, per germline. The CDR3 is made up of 13 amino acids.

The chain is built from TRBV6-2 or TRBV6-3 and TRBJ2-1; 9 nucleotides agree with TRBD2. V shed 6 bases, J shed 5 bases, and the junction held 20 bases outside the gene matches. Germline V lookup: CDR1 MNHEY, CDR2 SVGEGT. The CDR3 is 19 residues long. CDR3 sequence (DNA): TGTGCCAGCAGCTTATTGAGGCGAATCGCGGGAGGGCCCCACAATGAGCAGTTCTTC. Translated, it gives CASSLLRRIAGGPHNEQFF.

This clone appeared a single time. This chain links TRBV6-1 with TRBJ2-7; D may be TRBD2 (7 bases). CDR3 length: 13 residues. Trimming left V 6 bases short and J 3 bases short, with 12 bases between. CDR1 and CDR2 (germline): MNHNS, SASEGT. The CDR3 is CASRGGANYEQYF. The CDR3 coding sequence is TGTGCCAGCAGGGGGGGGGCCAACTACGAGCAGTACTTC.

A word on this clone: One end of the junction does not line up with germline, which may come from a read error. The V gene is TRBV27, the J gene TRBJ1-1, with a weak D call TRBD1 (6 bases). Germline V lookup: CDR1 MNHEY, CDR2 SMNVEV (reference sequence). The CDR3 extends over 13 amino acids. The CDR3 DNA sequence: TGTGCCACCAGTACACAGGGAAACACTGAAGCTTTCTTT. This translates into CATSTQGNTEAFF.

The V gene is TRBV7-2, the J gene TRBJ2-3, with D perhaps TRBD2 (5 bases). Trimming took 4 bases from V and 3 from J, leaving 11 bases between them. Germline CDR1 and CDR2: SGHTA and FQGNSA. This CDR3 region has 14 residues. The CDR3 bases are TGTGCCAGCAGCTCAGGCGGGTTTACAGATACGCAGTATTTT. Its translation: CASSSGGFTDTQYF.

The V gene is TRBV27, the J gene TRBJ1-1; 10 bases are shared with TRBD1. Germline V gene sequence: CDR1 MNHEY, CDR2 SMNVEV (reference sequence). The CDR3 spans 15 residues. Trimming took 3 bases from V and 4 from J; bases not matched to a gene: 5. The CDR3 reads CASSFVGTGVTEAFF. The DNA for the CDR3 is TGTGCCAGCAGTTTCGTAGGGACAGGGGTCACTGAAGCTTTCTTT.

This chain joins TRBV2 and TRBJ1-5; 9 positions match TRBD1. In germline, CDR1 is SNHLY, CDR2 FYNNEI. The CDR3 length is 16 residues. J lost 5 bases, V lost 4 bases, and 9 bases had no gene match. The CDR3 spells CASSGYRDRDDQPQHF. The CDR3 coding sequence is TGTGCCAGCAGTGGTTACCGGGACAGGGACGATCAGCCCCAGCATTTT.

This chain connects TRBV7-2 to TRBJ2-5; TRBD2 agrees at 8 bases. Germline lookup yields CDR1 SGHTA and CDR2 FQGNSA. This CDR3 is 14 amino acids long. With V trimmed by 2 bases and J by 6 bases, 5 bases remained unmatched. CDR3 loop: CASSLIAGLKTQYF. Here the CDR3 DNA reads TGTGCCAGCAGCTTAATAGCGGGATTAAAGACCCAGTACTTC. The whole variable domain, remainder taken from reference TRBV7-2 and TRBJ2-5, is GAGVSQSPSNKVTEKGKDVELRCDPISGHTALYWYRQSLGQGLEFLIYFQGNSAPDKSGLPSDRFSAERTGGSVSTLTIQRTQQEDSAVYLCASSLIAGLKTQYFGPGTRLLVL.

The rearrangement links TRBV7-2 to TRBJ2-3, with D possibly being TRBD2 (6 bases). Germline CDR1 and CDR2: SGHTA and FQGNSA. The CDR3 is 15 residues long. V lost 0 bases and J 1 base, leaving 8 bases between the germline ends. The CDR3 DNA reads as TGTGCCAGCAGCTTAGCCGGGACTCGCACAGATACGCAGTATTTT. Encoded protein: CASSLAGTRTDTQYF.

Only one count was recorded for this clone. CDR3 sequence (DNA): TGTGCCAGCAGCTTGGGGCAGCGCAATGAGCAGTTCTTC. It encodes CASSLGQRNEQFF. The gene calls are TRBV5-8 and TRBJ2-1, with D uncertain. CDR3 size: 13 residues. Trimming pared 0 bases from V and 6 bases from J, leaving 7 bases between. Germline V gene sequence: CDR1 SGHTS, CDR2 YDEGEE. Based on the CDR3 plus reference TRBV5-8 and TRBJ2-1, the full variable domain is EAGVTQSPTHLIKTRGQQATLRCSPISGHTSVYWYQQALGLGLQFLLWYDEGEERNRGNFPPRFSGRQFPNYSSELNVNALELEDSALYLCASSLGQRNEQFFGPGTRLTVL.